This passage covers 13 T cell receptor beta chains from one sample sequenced in a study of cytomegalovirus exposure and HLA in healthy donors. Repertoires were generated with immunoSEQ multiplex PCR, while TCRdb's copy carries only in-frame clones and drops some. This table has about 130,000 clones, about 96% appearing once. The sample comprised PBMCs. These receptors were collected from a man aged 18 to 35 in good health and CMV-seronegative.

The chain has TRBV4-3 and TRBJ2-3, with TRBD1 matching over 7 bases. The ends lost 3 bases at V and 0 bases at J; junction bases unmatched: 6. This CDR3 spans 16 amino acids. The germline V gene has CDR1 LGHNA and CDR2 YSLEER. CDR3 amino acids: CASSQDRSSSTDTQYF. The CDR3, as DNA: TGCGCCAGCAGCCAGGACAGGAGTTCTAGCACAGATACGCAGTATTTT.

The rearrangement links TRBV11-3 to TRBJ2-7, with 7 bases fitting TRBD2. The V and J ends lost 1 base and 4 bases, in that order; junction bases with no gene match: 10. The CDR3 is 16 residues long. Per the germline V gene, CDR1 is SGHNT and CDR2 is YENEEA. The CDR3 loop is CASSLASGLTNYEQYF. CDR3 sequence (DNA): TGTGCCAGCAGCTTAGCTAGCGGACTCACGAATTACGAGCAGTACTTC.

The V call is TRBV2, the J call TRBJ1-4; D is unresolved. Germline V CDR1 and CDR2: SNHLY, FYNNEI. CDR3 length: 14 amino acids. The V end lost 2 bases, the J end lost 1 base, and 5 bases lay between the germline ends. The CDR3 sequence: CASSESLTNEKLFF. CDR3 coding DNA: TGTGCCAGCAGTGAAAGCTTAACTAATGAAAAACTGTTTTTT.

The V gene is TRBV6-1, the J gene TRBJ2-7; D is possibly TRBD1 (6 bases). CDR3 length: 13 amino acids. Trimming cost V 10 bases and J 1 base, with 14 bases left between them. Germline assignment: CDR1 MNHNS and CDR2 SASEGT. The CDR3 DNA sequence: TGTGCCACTCAGGGGCCCTTATCCTACGAGCAGTACTTC. This gives the protein CATQGPLSYEQYF.

The chain uses TRBV9 and TRBJ2-3; possible D gene TRBD2, 5 bases. The CDR3 is 15 amino acids. The ends were cut back, 0 bases at V and 3 bases at J, with 11 bases in the middle. CDR1 SGDLS and CDR2 YYNGEE come from the germline V gene. The DNA of the CDR3 is TGTGCCAGCAGCGTAGGGGCCGGGGAGACAGATACGCAGTATTTT. This codes for CASSVGAGETDTQYF.

This sequence joins TRBV9 and TRBJ2-7; a possible D gene is TRBD1 (6 bases). V was pared by 5 bases and J by 7 bases, with 19 bases between. The CDR3 loop spans 14 amino acids. CDR1 SGDLS and CDR2 YYNGEE come from the germline V gene. The CDR3 nucleotides read TGTGCCAGCAGTAACACTGGGCAGGGGTTGGAGCAGTACTTC. As protein: CASSNTGQGLEQYF.

This chain connects TRBV5-1 to TRBJ1-1; D remains unclear. The CDR3 sequence is 12 residues long. The V end lost 1 base, the J end lost 5 bases, and 6 bases lay between the germline ends. Germline CDR1 SGHRS, CDR2 YFSETQ. The CDR3 sequence is CASSLSGTEAFF. CDR3 sequence (DNA): TGCGCCAGCAGCTTGTCCGGGACTGAAGCTTTCTTT. The variable domain in full, completed from reference TRBV5-1 and TRBJ1-1, reads KAGVTQTPRYLIKTRGQQVTLSCSPISGHRSVSWYQQTPGQGLQFLFEYFSETQRNKGNFPGRFSGRQFSNSRSEMNVSTLELGDSALYLCASSLSGTEAFFGQGTRLTVV.

The rearrangement joins TRBV6-6 to TRBJ2-1; 9 nucleotides line up with TRBD2. Unmatched junction bases numbered 14, after V lost 7 bases and J lost 7 bases. Germline V gene data show CDR1 as MNHNY and CDR2 as SVGAGI (reference sequence). The CDR3 extends over 16 amino acids. The CDR3 DNA is TGTGCCAGCACCTTGGGACTAGCCCTACTGGTGAATGAGCAGTTCTTC. Its protein product is CASTLGLALLVNEQFF.

This clone was counted once. The chain combines TRBV30 with TRBJ1-2; 7 bases are a match to TRBD1. V dropped 2 bases and J dropped 4; count of bases not matched to a gene: 1. Looked up from germline, CDR1 is GTSNPN and CDR2 is SVGIG (reference sequence). The CDR3 extends over 12 amino acids. The DNA of the CDR3 is TGTGCCTGGAGTACAGGGGCCTATGGCTACACCTTC. It yields the protein CAWSTGAYGYTF.

This rearrangement joins TRBV27 to TRBJ1-2; 9 nucleotides line up with TRBD1. Germline V gene lookup returns CDR1 MNHEY and CDR2 SMNVEV (reference sequence). J gave up 7 bases and V 3 bases, and 6 bases lay outside the gene matches. CDR3 length: 14 residues. The CDR3 here is CASSFGTGSRGYTF. The CDR3 bases are TGTGCCAGCAGTTTTGGGACAGGGTCGCGTGGCTACACCTTC.

This clone has a single count. V gene TRBV2 combines with J gene TRBJ2-5; D remains unclear. The V gene lost 8 bases and the J gene lost 3 bases, with 7 bases spanning the gap. CDR1 is SNHLY and CDR2 is FYNNEI in the germline V gene. The CDR3 loop spans 11 amino acids. CDR3 amino acids: CASSQEETQYF. For the CDR3, the DNA is TGTGCCAGCTCTCAGGAAGAGACCCAGTACTTC.

The chain employs TRBV6-4 and TRBJ2-1; weak D call: TRBD2 (6 bases). CDR3 length: 15 residues. V dropped 3 bases and J dropped 0 bases, with 9 bases sitting between them. The V gene's germline CDR1 is MRHNA and CDR2 SNTAGT. Here the CDR3 reads CASSETAGSYNEQFF. The CDR3 DNA follows: TGTGCCAGCAGTGAAACAGCGGGCTCCTACAATGAGCAGTTCTTC.

The V call is TRBV4-3, the J call TRBJ1-3; D may be TRBD1 (6 bases). Trimming pared 1 base from V and 3 bases from J, leaving 7 bases between. CDR3 length: 14 amino acids. From germline, CDR1 is LGHNA and CDR2 YSLEER. The chain's CDR3 is CASSQGTVGNTIYF. CDR3 nucleotides: TGCGCCAGCAGCCAAGGGACAGTTGGAAACACCATATATTTT.